This T cell receptor beta chain was recorded in a study of T cell repertoires in ileal Crohn's disease. The overall study: Biopsies of the neoterminal ileum at postoperative colonoscopy form M6 samples. Broader study findings: Active smokers at surgery had more clonal expansions than non-smokers.

The CDR3 contains 15 residues. The germline V gene encodes CDR1 MNHNS and CDR2 SASEGT. The V and J ends lost 3 bases and 7 bases respectively, with 16 bases between them. Sequencing was performed with immunoSEQ multiplex PCR; in TCRdb, only in-frame clones are kept and a portion is missing. This sample has some 15,000 clones, with over 70% found just once. About this clone itself: Its antigen is still unknown.

The sample's time point: neoterminal ileum biopsy at postoperative endoscopy, about 6 months after surgery. The V call is TRBV6-1, the J call TRBJ2-1; D is uncertain. The clonotype was recovered from an adult with Crohn's disease. The sample consisted of ileal tissue. The CDR3 spells CASSEGWGLVNEQFF. CDR3 sequence (DNA): TGTGCCAGCAGTGAGGGCTGGGGTCTCGTGAATGAGCAGTTCTTC.